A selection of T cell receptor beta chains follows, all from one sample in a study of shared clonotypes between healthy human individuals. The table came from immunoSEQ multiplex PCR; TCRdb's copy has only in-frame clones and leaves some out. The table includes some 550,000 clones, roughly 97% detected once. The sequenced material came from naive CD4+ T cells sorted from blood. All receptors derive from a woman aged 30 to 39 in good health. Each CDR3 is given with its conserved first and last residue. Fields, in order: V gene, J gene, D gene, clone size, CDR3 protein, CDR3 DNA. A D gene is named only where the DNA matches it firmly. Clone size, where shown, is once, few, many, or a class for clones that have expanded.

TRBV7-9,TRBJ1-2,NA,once,CASSLNGPEAHGYTF,TGTGCCAGCAGCTTAAATGGGCCAGAGGCCCATGGCTACACCTTC
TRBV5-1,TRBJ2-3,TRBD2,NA,CASSSIAGSTDTQYF,TGCGCCAGCAGCTCCATAGCGGGAAGCACAGATACGCAGTATTTT
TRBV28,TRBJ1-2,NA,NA,CASFGRAHYGYTF,TGTGCCAGCTTCGGGAGGGCGCACTATGGCTACACCTTC
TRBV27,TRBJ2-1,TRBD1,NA,CASSSGTGTYNEQFF,TGTGCCAGCAGCTCCGGGACAGGGACCTACAATGAGCAGTTCTTC
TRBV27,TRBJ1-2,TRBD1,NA,CASSPLPREGARYGYTF,TGTGCCAGCAGTCCCCTCCCTCGGGAGGGGGCGAGGTATGGCTACACCTTC
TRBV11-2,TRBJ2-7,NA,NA,CASRQGFREQYF,TGTGCCAGCAGACAGGGATTCCGCGAGCAGTACTTC
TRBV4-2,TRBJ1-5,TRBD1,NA,CASSPSHQGASSNQPQHF,TGTGCCAGCAGCCCGTCCCATCAGGGGGCCAGCAGCAATCAGCCCCAGCATTTT
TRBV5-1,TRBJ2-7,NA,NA,CASSPTTVIGSEQYF,TGCGCCAGCAGCCCGACTACGGTAATAGGAAGCGAGCAGTACTTC
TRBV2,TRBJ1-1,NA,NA,CASKIQADTEAFF,TGTGCCAGCAAAATACAGGCAGACACTGAAGCTTTCTTT
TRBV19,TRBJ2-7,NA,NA,CASSFSEGLYEQYF,TGTGCCAGTAGTTTCTCGGAGGGACTCTACGAGCAGTACTTC
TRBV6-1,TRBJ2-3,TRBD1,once,CASSEQTGVKDTQYF,TGTGCCAGCAGCGAACAGACAGGGGTTAAAGATACGCAGTATTTT
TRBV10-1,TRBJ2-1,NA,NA,CASSESGNYNEQFF,TGCGCCAGCAGTGAGTCAGGGAATTACAATGAGCAGTTCTTC
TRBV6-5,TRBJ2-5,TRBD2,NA,CATRAVTSGKETQYF,TGTGCCACACGTGCAGTGACTAGCGGGAAAGAGACCCAGTACTTC
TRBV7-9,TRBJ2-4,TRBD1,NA,CASSRTQDRAPGVWYF,TGTGCCAGCAGCCGCACGCAAGACAGGGCACCTGGCGTTTGGTACTTC
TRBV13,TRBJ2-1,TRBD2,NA,CASSPALTSGDLNEQFF,TGTGCCAGCAGCCCTGCTTTAACTAGCGGGGACCTCAATGAGCAGTTCTTC
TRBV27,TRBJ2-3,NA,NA,CASSFSTDTQYF,TGTGCCAGCAGTTTTAGCACAGATACGCAGTATTTT
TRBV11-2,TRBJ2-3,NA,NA,CASSLVIGAATDTQYF,TGTGCCAGCAGCTTAGTAATTGGTGCGGCCACAGATACGCAGTATTTT
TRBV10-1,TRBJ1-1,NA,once,CASSESTGGGSHTEAFF,TGCGCCAGCAGTGAGTCGACGGGGGGCGGTAGCCACACTGAAGCTTTCTTT
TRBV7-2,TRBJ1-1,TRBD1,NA,CASSTQTGTNTEAFF,TGTGCCAGCAGCACCCAGACAGGGACGAACACTGAAGCTTTCTTT
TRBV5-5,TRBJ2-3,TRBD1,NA,CASSPTTTGGTDTQYF,TGTGCCAGCAGCCCGACCACTACAGGGGGTACAGATACGCAGTATTTT
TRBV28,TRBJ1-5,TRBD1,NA,CASSLGSGGDQPQHF,TGTGCCAGCAGTTTAGGGTCAGGGGGCGATCAGCCCCAGCATTTT
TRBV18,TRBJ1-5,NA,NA,CASSPPGGLGQPQHF,TGTGCCAGCTCACCACCGGGAGGGTTAGGGCAGCCCCAGCATTTT
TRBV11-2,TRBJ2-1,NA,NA,CASSSLLADSYNEQFF,TGTGCCAGCAGCTCCCTTCTAGCAGACTCCTACAATGAGCAGTTCTTC
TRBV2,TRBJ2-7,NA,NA,CASRAPGASEQYF,TGTGCCAGCAGAGCCCCGGGGGCCTCCGAGCAGTACTTC
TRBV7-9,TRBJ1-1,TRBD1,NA,CASSPGTAVLYTEAFF,TGTGCCAGCAGCCCCGGGACAGCGGTTCTGTACACTGAAGCTTTCTTT
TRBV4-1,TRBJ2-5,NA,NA,CASSQDGKTQYF,TGCGCCAGCAGCCAAGACGGGAAGACCCAGTACTTC
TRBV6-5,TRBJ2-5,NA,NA,CASSRGRGRGETQYF,TGTGCCAGCAGCCGGGGGAGGGGGAGGGGAGAGACCCAGTACTTC
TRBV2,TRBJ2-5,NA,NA,CASSEKGKTQYF,TGTGCCAGCAGTGAAAAGGGGAAGACCCAGTACTTC
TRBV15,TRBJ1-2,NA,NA,CATSRDRGNNYGYTF,TGTGCCACCAGCAGAGATCGAGGGAATAACTATGGCTACACCTTC
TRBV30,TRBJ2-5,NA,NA,CARVRLRAQETQYF,TGTGCCAGGGTCCGGCTCCGGGCCCAAGAGACCCAGTACTTC
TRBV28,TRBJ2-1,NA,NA,CASSPPGLGHNEQFF,TGTGCCAGCAGTCCCCCTGGACTGGGACACAATGAGCAGTTCTTC
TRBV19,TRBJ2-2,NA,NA,CASSIRWGDATNTGELFF,TGTGCCAGTAGTATAAGGTGGGGAGACGCGACGAACACCGGGGAGCTGTTTTTT
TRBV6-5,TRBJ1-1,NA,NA,CASQIGGPATTEAFF,TGTGCCAGCCAAATCGGGGGGCCGGCGACCACTGAAGCTTTCTTT
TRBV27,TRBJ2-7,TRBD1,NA,CASLTMGQVLPYEQYF,TGTGCCAGCCTAACGATGGGACAGGTCCTCCCCTACGAGCAGTACTTC
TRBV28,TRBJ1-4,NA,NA,CASSDTGTKNEKLFF,TGTGCCAGCAGCGATACCGGGACAAAGAATGAAAAACTGTTTTTT
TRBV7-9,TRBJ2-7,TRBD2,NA,CASSLGGENYEQYF,TGTGCCAGCTCCCTGGGAGGGGAAAATTACGAGCAGTACTTC
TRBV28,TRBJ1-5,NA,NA,CASSLQTGSGIQPQHF,TGTGCCAGCAGCCTACAGACAGGTAGCGGGATTCAGCCCCAGCATTTT
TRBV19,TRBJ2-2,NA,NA,CASHAEGIETGELFF,TGTGCCAGTCATGCGGAGGGGATTGAGACCGGGGAGCTGTTTTTT